Listed here are 8 T cell receptor beta chains from one sample, sequenced in a study of blood T cell repertoires in COVID-19. Profiling relied on immunoSEQ multiplex PCR, and the TCRdb table lists in-frame clones only, not all of them. The data contain more than 95,000 clones, approximately 87% of them seen just once; the ten biggest clones take up around 14%. Material: peripheral blood. These receptors were obtained from a man aged 50 or older with acute or convalescent COVID-19.

This clone was observed once. The chain couples TRBV24-1 to TRBJ2-3; 14 bases match TRBD2. Unmatched junction bases numbered 4, after V lost 8 bases and J lost 1 base. CDR3 length equals 16 residues. Germline V lookup: CDR1 KGHDR, CDR2 SFDVKD. CDR3 nucleotides: TGTGCCACCATCGGGACTAGCGGGAGTGGCACAGATACGCAGTATTTT. Translated, it gives CATIGTSGSGTDTQYF.

V usage is TRBV10-3 and J usage is TRBJ2-2; the match to TRBD2 covers 7 bases. The CDR3 loop spans 13 amino acids. Germline V gives CDR1 ENHRY, CDR2 SYGVKD. The ends lost 4 bases at V and 12 bases at J; junction bases unmatched: 8. The CDR3 DNA reads as TGTGCCATCAGTGTGGAGGCGGGAGCGAAGCTGTTTTTT. It encodes CAISVEAGAKLFF.

A single count supports this clone. The rearrangement links TRBV18 to TRBJ2-7; a possible D gene is TRBD1 (6 bases). Germline V lookup: CDR1 KGHSH, CDR2 LQKENI. V lost 3 bases to trimming and J lost 3 bases, with 12 bases between them. This CDR3 contains 14 residues. This chain's CDR3 is CASSPRGRGYEQYF. The DNA for the CDR3 is TGTGCCAGCTCACCCCGGGGCAGGGGCTACGAGCAGTACTTC.

The chain has TRBV29-1 and TRBJ2-1; TRBD2 might be the D (6 bases). Germline assignment: CDR1 SQVTM and CDR2 ANQGSEA. V lost 5 bases and J lost 9, with 11 bases in between. The CDR3 runs 11 residues. This CDR3 reads CSVIYGSEQFF. CDR3 DNA: TGCAGCGTTATATACGGGAGTGAGCAGTTCTTC.

This clone was seen a single time. This chain joins TRBV7-9 and TRBJ1-4; 8 bases match TRBD1. The ends lost 3 bases at V and 6 bases at J; junction bases unmatched: 3. CDR1 and CDR2 (germline): SEHNR, FQNEAQ (reference sequence). This CDR3 comprises 14 residues. The CDR3 nucleotides read TGTGCCAGCAGCTTCCCGACAGGGGATGAAAAACTGTTTTTT. Translating it yields CASSFPTGDEKLFF.

The sample holds one count of this clone. The V gene is TRBV18, the J gene TRBJ1-2; a weak D match, TRBD1 (6 bases). V shed 3 bases and J shed 4 bases, with 12 bases lying between them. Germline V gene data show CDR1 as KGHSH and CDR2 as LQKENI. The CDR3 length is 14 residues. CDR3 nucleotides: TGTGCCAGCTCACCCCCCGGGACACCCTATGGCTACACCTTC. It yields the protein CASSPPGTPYGYTF.

The CDR3 loop reads CASSEGAIEQFF. For the CDR3, the DNA is TGTGCCAGCAGTGAAGGAGCTATCGAGCAGTTCTTC. The rearrangement uses TRBV6-1 and TRBJ2-1; D gene uncertain. The CDR3 contains 12 residues. The V gene lost 1 base and the J gene lost 10 bases, with 8 bases spanning the gap. In germline, CDR1 is MNHNS, CDR2 SASEGT.

This chain joins TRBV12-5 and TRBJ2-1; TRBD1 agrees at 11 bases. With V trimmed by 5 bases and J by 8 bases, 5 bases remained unmatched. Germline loops: CDR1 LGHNT, CDR2 FRNRAP. The CDR3 contains 14 residues. For the CDR3, the DNA is TGTGCTAGTGGTCCGGGACAGGGGGTCGATGAGCAGTTCTTC. The encoded protein is CASGPGQGVDEQFF.